One sample yielded the 12 T cell receptor beta chains listed below, sequenced in a study of T cell clonality in common variable immunodeficiency. Study outcomes and limitations: Common variable immunodeficiency TCR beta sequences reportedly had fewer deletions and N-nucleotide insertions.

The protocol was immunoSEQ multiplex PCR, while the TCRdb copy is restricted to in-frame clones and leaves out a portion. Observed in the sample are more than 30,000 clones, none of them singletons. The antigens these receptors bind are not known. Sequencing was done on a sample of peripheral blood mononuclear cells. These receptors were obtained from a human donor with common variable immunodeficiency.

Regarding this clone: The sequenced fragment ends 3 residues before the CDR3 boundary, so the rest is inferred from the germline J gene. This chain connects TRBV7-8 to TRBJ2-7, with a tentative D call TRBD1 (5 bases). Trimming shortened V by 5 bases and J by 2 bases, and 13 bases separated the two germline ends. The V gene's germline CDR1 is SGHVS and CDR2 FQNEAQ. The CDR3 loop spans 14 amino acids. The covered CDR3 bases are TGTGCCAGCAGCCCCAACCAGGGCACCTACGAG. Protein product: CASSPNQGTYE. The CDR3 as a whole reads CASSPNQGTYEQYF. Drawing the rest from reference TRBV7-8 and TRBJ2-7, the complete variable domain is GAGVSQSPRYKVAKRGQDVALRCDPISGHVSLFWYQQALGQGPEFLTYFQNEAQLDKSGLPSDRFFAERPEGSVSTLKIQRTQQEDSAVYLCASSPNQGTYEQYFGPGTRLTVT.

The sample holds many counts of this clone. The CDR3 end falls 3 residues outside the read, so it is completed with the germline J gene. The V call is TRBV19, the J call TRBJ1-1; TRBD1 matches 7 bases. Trimming cost V 4 bases and J 6 bases; bases outside gene matches: 5. The CDR3 runs to 13 residues. Germline CDR1 and CDR2: LNHDA and SQIVND (reference sequence). CDR3 protein: CASSKRQGSEAFF. Incomplete CDR3 DNA: TGTGCCAGTAGTAAACGACAGGGATCTGAA. The full variable domain, in which reference TRBV19 and TRBJ1-1 provide the parts outside the CDR3, is DGGITQSPKYLFRKEGQNVTLSCEQNLNHDAMYWYRQDPGQGLRLIYYSQIVNDFQKGDIAEGYSVSREKKESFPLTVTSAQKNPTAFYLCASSKRQGSEAFFGQGTRLTVV.

This clone is medium-sized. The read gets to within 3 residues of the CDR3 end, and the germline J gene fills in the rest. This chain links TRBV18 with TRBJ1-6, with TRBD1 matching over 9 bases. The V segment lost 5 bases and the J segment 6 bases; nucleotides outside the gene matches: 8. Germline lookup yields CDR1 KGHSH and CDR2 LQKENI. The CDR3 consists of 16 residues. The CDR3 is CASSTGGTGSNSPLHF. CDR3 bases read: TGTGCCAGCTCAACAGGGGGGACAGGGAGTAATTCACCC. Full variable domain (missing parts from reference TRBV18 and TRBJ1-6): NAGVMQNPRHLVRRRGQEARLRCSPMKGHSHVYWYRQLPEEGLKFMVYLQKENIIDESGMPKERFSAEFPKEGPSILRIQQVVRGDSAAYFCASSTGGTGSNSPLHFGNGTRLTVT.

This clone showed up just a few times. The read ends 3 residues early relative to the CDR3; the germline J gene fills the gap. The V gene is TRBV5-8, the J gene TRBJ2-1; D remains ambiguous. The CDR3 runs 14 residues. Germline V gene data show CDR1 as SGHTS and CDR2 as YDEGEE. The V end was cut by 3 bases, the J end by 0 bases, with 7 bases between. CDR3 protein: CASSYDSSYNEQFF. Incomplete CDR3 DNA: TGTGCCAGCAGCTACGATAGCTCCTACAATGAG.

This clone was observed many times. Read sequence stops 3 residues before the CDR3 end, and the germline J gene provides the missing end. This chain connects TRBV6-2 or TRBV6-3 to TRBJ1-1, with 7 bases fitting TRBD1. The V gene end was trimmed by 6 bases and the J gene end by 4 bases; junction bases not matched to a gene: 8. Per germline, CDR1 MNHEY and CDR2 SVGEGT. The CDR3 extends over 14 amino acids. Incomplete CDR3 DNA: TGTGCCAGCAGGGTTACAGGGGCGTCCACTGAA. It encodes CASRVTGASTE. The whole CDR3 protein is CASRVTGASTEAFF.

This clone was seen only a few times. The read comes to an end 3 residues before the CDR3 does, leaving the germline J gene to fill in the end. The rearrangement joins TRBV20-1 to TRBJ2-1; 7 bases match TRBD1. Germline V gene data show CDR1 as DFQATT and CDR2 as SNEGSKA (reference sequence). With V trimmed by 6 bases and J by 0 bases, 5 bases remained unmatched. This CDR3 contains 14 residues. The CDR3 protein is CSARQGSSYNEQFF. CDR3 bases read: TGCAGTGCAAGACAGGGATCCTCCTACAATGAG.

With regard to this clone: This could be a read error, since a much larger clone is one nucleotide away. The read gets to within 3 residues of the CDR3 end, and the germline J gene fills in the rest. V and J are TRBV11-2 and TRBJ2-1; D possibly corresponds to TRBD2 (6 bases). CDR3 length: 14 residues. Trimming pared 1 base from V and 7 bases from J, leaving 11 bases between. CDR1 SGHAT and CDR2 FQNNGV come from the germline V gene. The CDR3 DNA, read in part, is TGTGCCAGCAGCTTAGGACTAGTCGGGAATGAG. Its protein product is CASSLGLVGNE. The whole CDR3 is CASSLGLVGNEQFF.

This clone was picked up many times. The read ends 3 residues shy of where the CDR3 ends; the end is completed using the germline J gene. The chain combines TRBV28 with TRBJ2-1; 8 bases line up with TRBD2. The CDR3 covers 14 residues. Germline-derived CDR1 and CDR2 are MDHEN and SYDVKM. Trimming took 10 bases from V and 4 from J; bases not matched to a gene: 9. The covered CDR3 bases are TGTGCCACGTTAGCGGGAATATCTTACAATGAG. Residues: CATLAGISYNE. The entire CDR3 sequence reads CATLAGISYNEQFF.

This clone came up many times. The read ends 3 residues before the CDR3 terminus; that terminus is restored from the germline J gene. This chain connects TRBV18 to TRBJ2-3; the match to TRBD2 covers 11 bases. CDR3 length equals 15 residues. Germline CDR1 is KGHSH and CDR2 is LQKENI. V was pared by 2 bases and J by 7 bases, with 5 bases of the junction left unmatched. CDR3 bases read: TGTGCCAGCTCACCATCTAGCGGGAGGTCGAATACG. Amino acid sequence: CASSPSSGRSNT. The CDR3, in full, reads CASSPSSGRSNTQYF.

In its sample, this clone was seen many times. The read gets to within 3 residues of the CDR3 end, and the germline J gene fills in the rest. The V call is TRBV18, the J call TRBJ1-2; 8 nucleotides agree with TRBD1. CDR1 and CDR2 from the germline V gene are KGHSH and LQKENI. V dropped 1 base and J dropped 6; count of bases not matched to a gene: 4. There are 14 residues in the CDR3. Partial CDR3 DNA: TGTGCCAGCTCACCACGACAGGGGAACGATGGC. As protein: CASSPRQGNDG. The whole CDR3 sequence is CASSPRQGNDGYTF.

Concerning this clone itself: Read coverage stops 3 residues before the CDR3 terminus; the germline J gene supplies the remainder. The V and J genes are TRBV19 and TRBJ1-5; D not certain. The CDR3 has 16 amino acids. The germline gives CDR1 LNHDA, CDR2 SQIVND (reference sequence). Trimming removed 5 bases from V and 4 bases from J, with 18 bases in between. Incomplete CDR3 DNA: TGTGCCAGTAGTGCCCGAGGAGTTGGGCCGAATCAGCCC. Translating it yields CASSARGVGPNQP. The whole CDR3 is CASSARGVGPNQPQHF.

In the case of this clone: The read ends 3 residues shy of where the CDR3 ends; the end is completed using the germline J gene. This chain joins TRBV7-2 and TRBJ2-7; the D gene is possibly TRBD1 (6 bases). In germline, CDR1 is SGHTA, CDR2 FQGNSA. This CDR3 region has 14 residues. V was clipped by 4 bases and J by 3 bases, with 13 bases between them. The chain's CDR3 is CASSSGARGYEQYF. The part of the CDR3 DNA that was read is TGTGCCAGCAGCTCCGGGGCCAGGGGCTACGAG.